These 18 T cell receptor beta chains were sequenced from one sample in a study of breast tumors, draining lymph nodes, adjacent tissues. The lymph nodes were axillary draining lymph nodes from breast cancer patients. TCRdb re-analysed the multiplex PCR reads in MiXCR, keeping a single row per CDR3 protein. The sample has some 150,000 distinct CDR3 sequences, around 20% seen once. The sequenced sample was axillary lymph node tissue. All receptors come from a female donor with breast cancer. Some clones in this sample may be carry-over from other donors' samples.

This clonotype has ten or more counts. The rearrangement links TRBV20-1 to TRBJ2-7; a possible D gene is TRBD1 (6 bases). Trimming pared 0 bases from V and 0 bases from J, leaving 15 bases between. Germline CDR1 and CDR2: DFQATT and SNEGSKA (reference sequence). The CDR3 has 16 residues. CDR3 sequence reads: CSARESLGGSSYEQYF. The CDR3 coding sequence is TGCAGTGCTAGAGAGAGCCTAGGGGGTTCCTCCTACGAGCAGTACTTC.

This chain connects TRBV20-1 to TRBJ1-1, with D perhaps TRBD1 (5 bases). The CDR3 runs to 14 residues. Trimming stripped 4 bases from V and 2 bases from J, with 14 bases between. Germline V gene sequence: CDR1 DFQATT, CDR2 SNEGSKA (reference sequence). In DNA, the CDR3 is TGCAGTGCTACCCCCTGGGGCAAAAACACTGAAGCTTTCTTT. Its protein product is CSATPWGKNTEAFF.

Regarding this clonotype: A read error may be the cause here, since a much bigger clone is one base away. The chain employs TRBV15 and TRBJ2-3; no clear D gene. The DNA end is a closer match to TRBJ1-5, so the J assignment may be wrong. This CDR3 contains 13 residues. CDR1 is LNHNV, CDR2 YYDKDF, per germline (reference sequence). CDR3 sequence: CATSAGTTDTQHF. CDR3 sequence (DNA): TGTGCCACCAGTGCGGGAACCACAGATACGCAGCATTTT.

This clonotype was detected ten times or more. The rearrangement links TRBV19 to TRBJ2-3; TRBD2 matches 7 bases. V gave up 0 bases and J gave up 4 bases; unmatched junction bases: 4. The germline CDR1 and CDR2 sequences are LNHDA and SQIVND (reference sequence). The CDR3 covers 15 residues. The chain's CDR3 is CASSIDPGGPDTQYF. The CDR3 DNA reads as TGTGCCAGTAGTATAGATCCGGGAGGCCCAGATACGCAGTATTTT.

In regard to this clonotype: It may be a read error: a sequence one base away is much more abundant. The rearrangement uses TRBV27 and TRBJ2-5; no reliable D call. The CDR3 covers 13 residues. Germline lookup yields CDR1 MNHEY and CDR2 SMNVEV (reference sequence). In DNA form, the CDR3 reads TGTGCCAGCAGGCAATTACAGCGAGAGACCCGGTACTTC. Its translation: CASRQLQRETRYF.

This clonotype showed up many times. J is TRBJ2-1 and V is TRBV7-9, with 9 bases identical to TRBD2. The trim removed 1 base at V and 3 bases at J, leaving 4 bases unmatched. The length of the CDR3 is 16 residues. The germline V gene encodes CDR1 SEHNR and CDR2 FQNEAQ (reference sequence). Here the CDR3 reads CASSLDTSGFYNEQFF. CDR3 DNA: TGTGCCAGCAGCTTAGACACTAGCGGGTTCTACAATGAGCAGTTCTTC.

This clonotype was detected ten times or more. The gene calls are TRBV7-6 and TRBJ2-7; D is tentatively TRBD1 or TRBD2 (5 bases each). Germline CDR1 reads SGHVS; CDR2 reads FNYEAQ. The CDR3 sequence is 13 residues long. Deletions cut 4 bases from V and 5 bases from J, with 12 bases between. In DNA, the CDR3 is TGTGCCAGCAGCTCCGGGGCGGGTGACGAGCAGTACTTC. It is translated as CASSSGAGDEQYF.

This clonotype was detected ten times or more. The gene calls are TRBV3-1 and TRBJ2-5, with 7 bases aligning to TRBD2. Germline V CDR1 and CDR2: LGHDT, YNNKEL (reference sequence). V dropped 0 bases and J dropped 2; count of bases not matched to a gene: 6. The CDR3 spans 16 residues. CDR3 nucleotides: TGTGCCAGCAGCCAAGATATTCGCGGGGGTCAAGAGACCCAGTACTTC. Its protein is CASSQDIRGGQETQYF.

As concerns this clonotype: A much larger clone differs by one base, so this may be a read error. The chain has TRBV7-9 and TRBJ1-4; maybe TRBD1 (5 bases). CDR1 is SEHNR, CDR2 FQNEAQ, per germline (reference sequence). V was pared by 10 bases and J by 6 bases, with 15 bases between. The CDR3 contains 13 residues. The CDR3 reads CAICRDRHEKLFF. The CDR3 DNA reads TGTGCCATCTGCAGGGACCGGCATGAAAAACTGTTTTTT.

The sample holds a few counts of this clonotype. This chain uses TRBV28 with TRBJ1-4; D remains ambiguous. V lost 6 bases to trimming and J lost 8 bases, with 13 bases between them. Germline CDR1 and CDR2: MDHEN and SYDVKM. There are 13 residues in the CDR3. DNA of the CDR3: TGTGCCAGCAGCTTGCGCAGGTACGAAAAACTGTTTTTT. This translates into CASSLRRYEKLFF. The complete variable domain, with remaining parts taken from reference TRBV28 and TRBJ1-4, reads DVKVTQSSRYLVKRTGEKVFLECVQDMDHENMFWYRQDPGLGLRLIYFSYDVKMKEKGDIPEGYSVSREKKERFSLILESASTNQTSMYLCASSLRRYEKLFFGSGTQLSVL.

As regards this clonotype: With a much larger clone just one base away, this may be a read error. V gene TRBV6-6 combines with J gene TRBJ1-5, with D tentatively TRBD1 (5 bases). This CDR3 has 15 residues. V was clipped by 4 bases and J by 9 bases, with 19 bases between them. Germline CDR1 reads MNHNY; CDR2 reads SVGAGI (reference sequence). CDR3 loop: CASSFRVGSDRPQHF. CDR3 bases: TGTGCCAGCAGTTTCAGGGTGGGAAGCGATCGGCCCCAGCATTTT.

This sequence joins TRBV28 and TRBJ2-1; 7 nucleotides line up with TRBD2. Germline V gene sequence: CDR1 MDHEN, CDR2 SYDVKM. Trimming at V came to 7 bases and at J to 5 bases, leaving 8 bases not matched to a gene. This CDR3 region has 14 residues. CDR3 bases: TGTGCCAGCACCGGGCTAGCGGATGACAATGAGCAGTTCTTC. It translates to CASTGLADDNEQFF.

This clonotype was recorded many times. The chain uses TRBV30 and TRBJ2-2; D may be TRBD2 (6 bases). Germline V gene data show CDR1 as GTSNPN and CDR2 as SVGIG (reference sequence). The CDR3 loop spans 14 amino acids. The V end lost 4 bases, the J end lost 0 bases, and 9 bases lay between the germline ends. CDR3 coding DNA: TGTGCCTGGACCCCGGGGGCGAACACCGGGGAGCTGTTTTTT. Protein: CAWTPGANTGELFF.

On this clonotype itself: A much larger clonotype is one base distant, so this may be a read error. This chain joins TRBV28 and TRBJ2-7; 9 nucleotides agree with TRBD1. The CDR3 has 18 residues. Germline assignment: CDR1 MDHEN and CDR2 SYDVKM. With 7 bases clipped from V and 0 bases from J, the junction kept 16 bases outside the gene matches. CDR3 bases: TGTGCCAGCACTCCTTCCGGGACAGGGACCCCCTCCTCCTACGAGCAGTACTTC. It yields the protein CASTPSGTGTPSSYEQYF.

Many counts were recorded for this clonotype. V is TRBV19 and J is TRBJ1-5; TRBD1 matches at 10 bases. Trimming removed 3 bases from V and 9 bases from J; junction bases left unmatched: 2. The CDR3 contains 13 residues. Germline CDR1 is LNHDA and CDR2 is SQIVND (reference sequence). CDR3 sequence reads: CASSIGQGVPQHF. In nucleotides, the CDR3 is TGTGCCAGTAGTATCGGACAGGGGGTGCCCCAGCATTTT.

The table lists this clonotype with many counts. The chain carries TRBV30 and TRBJ2-5, with no clear D. The CDR3 is 14 amino acids. V lost 0 bases and J lost 1, with 9 bases in between. Germline V CDR1 and CDR2: GTSNPN, SVGIG (reference sequence). The CDR3 reads CAWSVSPRQETQYF. As DNA, the CDR3 is TGTGCCTGGAGTGTAAGCCCGCGCCAAGAGACCCAGTACTTC. Combining the CDR3 with reference TRBV30 and TRBJ2-5 gives the whole variable domain SQTIHQWPATLVQPVGSPLSLECTVEGTSNPNLYWYRQAAGRGLQLLFYSVGIGQISSEVPQNLSASRPQDRQFILSSKKLLLSDSGFYLCAWSVSPRQETQYFGPGTRLLVL.

This clonotype was recorded many times. This rearrangement joins TRBV6-5 to TRBJ2-7; 9 bases map to TRBD2. This CDR3 has 17 residues. Trimming at V came to 5 bases and at J to 2 bases, leaving 13 bases not matched to a gene. CDR1 MNHEY and CDR2 SVGAGI come from the germline V gene. The CDR3 region is CASSRSAGTSTTYEQYF. CDR3 coding DNA: TGTGCCAGCAGTCGAAGCGCCGGGACTAGCACAACCTACGAGCAGTACTTC.

The chain combines TRBV5-8 with TRBJ1-1; a possible D gene is TRBD1 (6 bases). The V end was cut by 10 bases, the J end by 1 base, with 17 bases between. CDR1 SGHTS and CDR2 YDEGEE come from the germline V gene. This CDR3 is 14 amino acids long. CDR3 DNA: TGTGCCGTAACGCCCAGGGGAAGGAACACTGAAGCTTTCTTT. Encoded protein: CAVTPRGRNTEAFF.